This T cell receptor beta chain was sequenced for a study of blood T cell repertoires in COVID-19. Study-wide background: Sites in the United States, Italy and Spain provided acute and convalescent COVID-19 samples. PBMCs, B-cell-depleted T cells, or T cells were the source of the cDNA or gDNA that made up the material.

Per the germline V gene, CDR1 is KGHSH and CDR2 is LQKENI. Trimming took 2 bases from V and 5 from J, leaving 18 bases between them. CDR3 length equals 16 residues. Repertoires were generated with immunoSEQ multiplex PCR, while TCRdb's copy carries only in-frame clones and drops some. The sample includes around 80,000 clones, roughly 87% seen only once; the top ten take over 9.5%. V usage is TRBV18 and J usage is TRBJ1-2; a possible D gene is TRBD1 (5 bases). This clonotype originated in a man at least 80 years old with acute or convalescent COVID-19. Source material: peripheral blood. In DNA form, the CDR3 reads TGTGCCAGCTCACCAAGGGGAGGGGAAAGACGGTATGGCTACACCTTC. Amino acid sequence: CASSPRGGERRYGYTF.